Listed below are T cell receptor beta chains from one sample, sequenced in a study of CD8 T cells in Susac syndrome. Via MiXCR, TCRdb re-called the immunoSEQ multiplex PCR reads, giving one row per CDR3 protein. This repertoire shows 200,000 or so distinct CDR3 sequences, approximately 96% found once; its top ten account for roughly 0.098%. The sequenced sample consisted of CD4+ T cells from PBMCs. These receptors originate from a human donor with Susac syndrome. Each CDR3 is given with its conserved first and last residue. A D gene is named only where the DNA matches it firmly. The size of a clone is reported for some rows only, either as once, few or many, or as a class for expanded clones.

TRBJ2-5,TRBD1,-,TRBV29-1,CSVADRGSWTQYF,TGCAGCGTTGCCGACAGGGGAAGTTGGACCCAGTACTTC
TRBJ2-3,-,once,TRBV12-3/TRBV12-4,CASSPGTLYTDTQYF,TGTGCCAGCAGTCCAGGGACTCTTTACACAGATACGCAGTATTTT
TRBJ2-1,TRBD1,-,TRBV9,CASSIAGTGDYNEQFF,TGTGCCAGCAGCATCGCCGGGACAGGGGACTACAATGAGCAGTTCTTC
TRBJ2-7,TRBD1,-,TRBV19,CASSISGQGIYEQYF,TGTGCCAGTAGTATATCGGGACAGGGGATCTACGAGCAGTACTTC
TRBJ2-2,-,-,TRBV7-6,CASSSLWAGELFF,TGTGCCAGCAGCTCTCTTTGGGCTGGGGAGCTGTTTTTT
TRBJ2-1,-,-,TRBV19,CASSRAAYNEQFF,TGTGCCAGTAGTAGGGCAGCCTACAATGAGCAGTTCTTC
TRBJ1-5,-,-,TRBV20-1,CSALSGSGQPQHF,TGCAGTGCCCTATCGGGCAGCGGTCAGCCCCAGCATTTT
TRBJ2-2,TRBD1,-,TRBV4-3,CASSHIGTGVTGELFF,TGCGCCAGCAGCCATATCGGGACAGGGGTCACCGGGGAGCTGTTTTTT
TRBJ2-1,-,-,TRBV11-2,CASSFGDPQYNEQFF,TGTGCCAGCAGCTTTGGGGACCCTCAGTACAATGAGCAGTTCTTC
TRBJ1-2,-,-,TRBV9,CASSVGGFYGYTF,TGTGCCAGCAGCGTAGGAGGGTTCTATGGCTACACCTTC
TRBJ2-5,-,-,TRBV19,CASSILHGQGQETQYF,TGTGCCAGTAGTATATTGCACGGACAAGGTCAAGAGACCCAGTACTTC
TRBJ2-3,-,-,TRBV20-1,CSARDLRQSTDTQYF,TGCAGTGCTAGAGATCTGAGACAGAGCACAGATACGCAGTATTTT
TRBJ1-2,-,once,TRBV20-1,CSASAGTFYGYTF,TGCAGTGCTTCTGCTGGGACTTTCTATGGCTACACCTTC
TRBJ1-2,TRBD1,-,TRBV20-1,CSAFPGGRLGGGYTF,TGCAGTGCTTTTCCAGGGGGCCGGTTAGGAGGTGGCTACACCTTC
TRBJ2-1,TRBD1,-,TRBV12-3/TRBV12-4,CASSLVIVDRENEQFF,TGTGCCAGCAGTTTAGTCATCGTTGACAGGGAAAATGAGCAGTTCTTC
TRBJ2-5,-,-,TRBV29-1,CSVRTQQETQYF,TGCAGCGTAAGGACACAACAAGAGACCCAGTACTTC
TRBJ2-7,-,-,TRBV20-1,CSASDSLYEQYF,TGCAGTGCTAGTGACAGCCTCTACGAGCAGTACTTC
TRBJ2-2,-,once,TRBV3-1,CASSQTGTGELFF,TGTGCCAGCAGCCAAACCGGCACCGGGGAGCTGTTTTTT
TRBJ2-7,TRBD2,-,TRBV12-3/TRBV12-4,CASSFRLAGPHEQYF,TGTGCCAGCAGTTTTAGACTAGCGGGGCCCCACGAGCAGTACTTC
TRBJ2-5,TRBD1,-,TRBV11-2,CASSAGTGVGETQYF,TGTGCCAGCAGCGCCGGGACAGGGGTCGGGGAGACCCAGTACTTC
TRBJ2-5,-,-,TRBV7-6,CASSSLMRGKQETQYF,TGTGCCAGCAGCTCCCTAATGAGGGGAAAACAAGAGACCCAGTACTTC
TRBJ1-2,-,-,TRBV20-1,CSARADLQGSGYTF,TGCAGTGCTAGAGCCGATCTGCAGGGGTCCGGCTACACCTTC
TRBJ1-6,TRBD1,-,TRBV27,CASSTLTGGPSPLHF,TGTGCCAGCAGCACTTTGACAGGGGGCCCTTCACCCCTCCACTTT
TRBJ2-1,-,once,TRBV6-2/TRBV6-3,CASSSLRNNEQFF,TGTGCCAGCAGTTCGCTCAGAAACAATGAGCAGTTCTTC
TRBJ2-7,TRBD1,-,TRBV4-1,CASSRGQVFSYEQYF,TGCGCCAGCAGCCGAGGACAGGTCTTCTCCTACGAGCAGTACTTC
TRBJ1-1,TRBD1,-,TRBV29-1,CSARTGTEAFF,TGCAGCGCTCGGACAGGGACTGAAGCTTTCTTT
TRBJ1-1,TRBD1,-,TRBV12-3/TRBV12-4,CASSIRQGANAEAFF,TGTGCCAGCAGCATACGACAGGGGGCGAACGCTGAAGCTTTCTTT
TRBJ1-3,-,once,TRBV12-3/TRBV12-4,CASSFTGNTIYF,TGTGCCAGCAGTTTTACCGGAAACACCATATATTTT
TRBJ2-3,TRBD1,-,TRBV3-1,CASSQGQGRDTQYF,TGTGCCAGCAGCCAAGGACAGGGCAGAGATACGCAGTATTTT
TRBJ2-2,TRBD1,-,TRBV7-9,CASSFNPTGVNTGELFF,TGTGCCAGCAGCTTTAACCCGACAGGGGTTAACACCGGGGAGCTGTTTTTT
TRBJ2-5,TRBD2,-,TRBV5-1,CASSFRGGREETQYF,TGCGCCAGCAGCTTCCGGGGGGGCAGAGAAGAGACCCAGTACTTC
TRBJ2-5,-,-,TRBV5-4,CASSLNRGETQYF,TGTGCCAGCAGCTTGAATCGGGGAGAGACCCAGTACTTC
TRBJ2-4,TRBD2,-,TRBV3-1,CASSQEWREGRNIQYF,TGTGCCAGCAGCCAAGAATGGAGGGAGGGAAGAAACATTCAGTACTTC
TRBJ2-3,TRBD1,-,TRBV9,CASSVEDRAVTDTQYF,TGTGCCAGCAGCGTAGAGGACAGGGCGGTAACAGATACGCAGTATTTT
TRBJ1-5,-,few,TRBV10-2,CASSESGHRNQPQHF,TGCGCCAGCAGTGAGTCCGGGCACCGCAATCAGCCCCAGCATTTT
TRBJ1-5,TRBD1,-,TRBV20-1,CSARNRGIQPQHF,TGCAGTGCTAGGAACAGGGGTATTCAGCCCCAGCATTTT
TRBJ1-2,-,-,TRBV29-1,CSVRDYDRGLYPNYGYTF,TGCAGCGTTCGGGACTATGATAGGGGACTATATCCTAACTATGGCTACACCTTC
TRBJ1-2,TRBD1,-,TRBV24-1,CATRGQGGGYTF,TGTGCCACCAGGGGACAGGGCGGAGGCTACACCTTC
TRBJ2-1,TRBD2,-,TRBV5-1,CASSVPGGGARNEQFF,TGCGCCAGCAGCGTGCCTGGCGGGGGGGCCCGCAATGAGCAGTTCTTC
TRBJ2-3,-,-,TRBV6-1,CASSEGAVSTDTQYF,TGTGCCAGCAGTGAAGGGGCGGTGAGCACAGATACGCAGTATTTT
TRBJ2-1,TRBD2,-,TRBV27,CASSWRGVAYNEQFF,TGTGCCAGCAGTTGGCGGGGGGTCGCCTACAATGAGCAGTTCTTC
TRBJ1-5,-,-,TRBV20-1,CSARLGGFNQPQHF,TGCAGTGCTAGGTTGGGGGGTTTCAATCAGCCCCAGCATTTT
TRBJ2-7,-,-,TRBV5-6,CASSFGTYNYEQYF,TGTGCCAGCAGCTTTGGGACTTACAACTACGAGCAGTACTTC
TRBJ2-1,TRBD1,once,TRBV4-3,CASSQEGTGYNEQFF,TGCGCCAGCAGCCAAGAGGGGACAGGGTACAATGAGCAGTTCTTC
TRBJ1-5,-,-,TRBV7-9,CASSLAGGGDQPQHF,TGTGCCAGCAGCTTAGCAGGAGGGGGAGATCAGCCCCAGCATTTT
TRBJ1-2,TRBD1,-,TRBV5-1,CASRPWDRDDYGYTF,TGCGCCAGCAGGCCTTGGGACAGGGATGACTATGGCTACACCTTC
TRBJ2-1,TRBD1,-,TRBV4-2,CASSQVLGQVHSYNEQFF,TGTGCCAGCAGCCAAGTACTGGGACAGGTCCACTCCTACAATGAGCAGTTCTTC
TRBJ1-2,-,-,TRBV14,CASSQDIGANYGYTF,TGTGCCAGCAGCCAAGATATCGGAGCTAACTATGGCTACACCTTC
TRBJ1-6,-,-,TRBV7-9,CASSLASGVGGSPLHF,TGTGCCAGCAGCTTAGCCTCGGGGGTGGGAGGTTCACCCCTCCACTTT
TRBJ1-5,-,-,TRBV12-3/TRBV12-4,CASSFDSSNQPQHF,TGTGCCAGCAGTTTTGACAGTAGCAATCAGCCCCAGCATTTT
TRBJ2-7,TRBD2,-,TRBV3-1,CASSQDPRLAGYSWGEQYF,TGTGCCAGCAGCCAAGATCCTAGACTAGCGGGTTACTCCTGGGGGGAGCAGTACTTC
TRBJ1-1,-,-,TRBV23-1,CASSQGGNGAFF,TGCGCCAGCAGTCAGGGCGGGAACGGAGCTTTCTTT
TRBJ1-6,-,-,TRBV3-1,CASSQALGPLHF,TGTGCCAGCAGCCAAGCATTAGGACCCCTCCACTTT
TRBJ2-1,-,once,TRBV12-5,CASLRAPNEQFF,TGTGCTAGTCTCCGGGCCCCCAATGAGCAGTTCTTC
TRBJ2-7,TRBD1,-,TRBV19,CASSRTGALAYEQYF,TGTGCCAGTAGTAGGACAGGGGCCCTCGCCTACGAGCAGTACTTC